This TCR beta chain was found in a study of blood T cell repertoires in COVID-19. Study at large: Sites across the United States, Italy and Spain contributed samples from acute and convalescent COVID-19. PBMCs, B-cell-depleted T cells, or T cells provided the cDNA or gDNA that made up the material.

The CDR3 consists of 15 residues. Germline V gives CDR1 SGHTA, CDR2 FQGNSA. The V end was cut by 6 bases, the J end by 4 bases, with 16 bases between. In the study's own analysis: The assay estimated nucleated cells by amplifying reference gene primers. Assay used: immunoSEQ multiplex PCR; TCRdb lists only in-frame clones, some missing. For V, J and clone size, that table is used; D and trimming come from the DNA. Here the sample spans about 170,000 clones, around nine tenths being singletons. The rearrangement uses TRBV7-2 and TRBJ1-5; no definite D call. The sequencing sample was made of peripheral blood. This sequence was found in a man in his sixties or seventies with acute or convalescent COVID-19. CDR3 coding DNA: TGTGCCAGCAGTTTCGGACCCGCGGGAAATCAGCCCCAGCATTTT. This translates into CASSFGPAGNQPQHF. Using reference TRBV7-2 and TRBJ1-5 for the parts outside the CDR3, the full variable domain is GAGVSQSPSNKVTEKGKDVELRCDPISGHTALYWYRQSLGQGLEFLIYFQGNSAPDKSGLPSDRFSAERTGGSVSTLTIQRTQQEDSAVYLCASSFGPAGNQPQHFGDGTRLSIL.